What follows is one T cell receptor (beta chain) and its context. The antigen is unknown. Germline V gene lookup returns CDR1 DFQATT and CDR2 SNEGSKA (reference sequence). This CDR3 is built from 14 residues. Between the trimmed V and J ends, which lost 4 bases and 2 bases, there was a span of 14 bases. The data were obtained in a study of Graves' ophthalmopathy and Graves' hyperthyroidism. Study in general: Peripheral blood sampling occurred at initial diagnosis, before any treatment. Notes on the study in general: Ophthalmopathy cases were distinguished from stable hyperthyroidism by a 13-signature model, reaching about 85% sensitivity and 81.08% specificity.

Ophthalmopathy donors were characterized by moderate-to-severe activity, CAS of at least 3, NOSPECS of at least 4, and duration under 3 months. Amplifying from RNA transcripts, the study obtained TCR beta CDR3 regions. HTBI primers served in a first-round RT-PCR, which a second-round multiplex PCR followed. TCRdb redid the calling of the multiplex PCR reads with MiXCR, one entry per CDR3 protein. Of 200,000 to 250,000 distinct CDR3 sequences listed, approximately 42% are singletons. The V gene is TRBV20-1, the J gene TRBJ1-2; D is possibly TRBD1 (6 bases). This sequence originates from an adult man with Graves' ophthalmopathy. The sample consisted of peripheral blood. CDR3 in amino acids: CSATAPGANYGYTF. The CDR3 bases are TGCAGTGCTACAGCGCCAGGGGCGAACTATGGCTACACCTTC.